These 19 T cell receptor beta chains came from one sample sequenced in a study of cytomegalovirus exposure and HLA in healthy donors (TCRdb year 2017). Library construction relied on the immunoSEQ multiplex PCR assay. A mixture of 60 forward primers for TCR Vbeta segments and 13 reverse primers for TCR Jbeta segments was used in the multiplex PCR. The source is immuneACCESS, and TCRdb retained only in-frame sequences with V and J called. Part of the clones is not carried over; for the studies checked, unresolved V genes explain less than half of this, and the remainder is unexplained. The sample includes about 160,000 clones, with about 80% observed a single time. Around 2.3% of the sample is in the top ten clones. Sequencing used PBMCs. Receptors originate from a man between 50 and 59 years old in good health and CMV-seropositive.

The V call is TRBV25-1, the J call TRBJ2-7; D ambiguous. The V and J ends lost 1 base and 3 bases respectively, with 7 bases between them. The CDR3 spans 13 residues. Germline CDR1 MGHDK, CDR2 SYGVNS. Here the CDR3 reads CASSESISYEQYF. The CDR3 bases are TGTGCCAGCAGTGAATCAATCAGCTACGAGCAGTACTTC.

The chain has TRBV10-3 and TRBJ1-6; 7 nucleotides agree with TRBD1. This CDR3 region has 15 residues. After removal of 3 bases from V and 10 bases from J, the junction contained 9 bases not matched to a gene. From germline, CDR1 is ENHRY and CDR2 SYGVKD. The CDR3 region has the DNA TGTGCCATCAGTGAACACAGGGGCGCAGGGTCACCCCTCCACTTT. Encoded protein: CAISEHRGAGSPLHF.

This clone was seen only a few times. The V call is TRBV5-6, the J call TRBJ2-2; the D gene is possibly TRBD2 (5 bases). CDR1 SGHDT and CDR2 YYEEEE come from the germline V gene. The CDR3 is 14 residues long. Between the trimmed V and J ends, which lost 2 bases and 3 bases, there was a span of 8 bases. The CDR3: CASSFVGDTGELFF. CDR3 DNA sequence: TGTGCCAGCAGCTTCGTCGGGGACACCGGGGAGCTGTTTTTT.

V usage is TRBV9 and J usage is TRBJ2-3, with 7 bases fitting TRBD2. This CDR3 is 17 amino acids long. Trimming cost V 2 bases and J 6 bases; bases outside gene matches: 15. CDR1 is SGDLS and CDR2 is YYNGEE in the germline V gene. The CDR3 DNA reads as TGTGCCAGCAGCGTCCAAAAGACTAGCCGGTTCCCGGATACGCAGTATTTT. Protein product: CASSVQKTSRFPDTQYF.

This chain connects TRBV18 to TRBJ1-1, with 11 bases aligning to TRBD1. The CDR3 runs to 14 residues. The V gene end was trimmed by 4 bases and the J gene end by 4 bases; junction bases not matched to a gene: 2. Germline CDR1 is KGHSH and CDR2 is LQKENI. The CDR3 DNA sequence: TGTGCCAGCTCACGAGGGACAGGGGGCACTGAAGCTTTCTTT. This encodes CASSRGTGGTEAFF. Combining the CDR3 with reference TRBV18 and TRBJ1-1 gives the whole variable domain NAGVMQNPRHLVRRRGQEARLRCSPMKGHSHVYWYRQLPEEGLKFMVYLQKENIIDESGMPKERFSAEFPKEGPSILRIQQVVRGDSAAYFCASSRGTGGTEAFFGQGTRLTVV.

The V call is TRBV19, the J call TRBJ2-5; 12 nucleotides align to TRBD2. The DNA end favors TRBJ2-7, so the J call may be wrong. This CDR3 has 14 amino acids. Looked up from germline, CDR1 is LNHDA and CDR2 is SQIVND (reference sequence). The CDR3 reads CASSTSGGAYEQYF. CDR3 nucleotides: TGTGCCAGTAGTACTAGCGGGGGGGCCTACGAGCAGTACTTC.

V gene TRBV7-9 combines with J gene TRBJ1-2; 9 bases line up with TRBD1. CDR1 is SEHNR, CDR2 FQNEAQ, per germline (reference sequence). This CDR3 region has 17 residues. V was clipped by 4 bases and J by 6 bases; unmatched bases: 15. CDR3 residues: CASSSNPTLQGADGYTF. Here the CDR3 DNA reads TGTGCCAGCAGCTCCAACCCAACCCTACAGGGGGCTGATGGCTACACCTTC.

This clone was seen once. Here the CDR3 DNA reads TGCGCCAGCAGCCCCCCCTTGGACAGGACAAATGAGCAGTTCTTC. This encodes CASSPPLDRTNEQFF. The V gene is TRBV5-1, the J gene TRBJ2-1; 7 bases line up with TRBD1. With V trimmed by 4 bases and J by 7 bases, 11 bases remained unmatched. This CDR3 comprises 15 residues. Germline lookup yields CDR1 SGHRS and CDR2 YFSETQ.

This clone was detected a few times. The V gene is TRBV2, the J gene TRBJ1-1, with D maybe TRBD1 (5 bases). The CDR3 is 15 residues long. CDR1 is SNHLY and CDR2 is FYNNEI in the germline V gene. The V and J ends lost 3 bases and 1 base respectively, with 12 bases between them. CDR3 in amino acids: CASSDFGGWNTEAFF. The CDR3 DNA follows: TGTGCCAGCAGTGATTTCGGGGGATGGAACACTGAAGCTTTCTTT. The whole variable domain, remainder taken from reference TRBV2 and TRBJ1-1, is EPEVTQTPSHQVTQMGQEVILRCVPISNHLYFYWYRQILGQKVEFLVSFYNNEISEKSEIFDDQFSVERPDGSNFTLKIRSTKLEDSAMYFCASSDFGGWNTEAFFGQGTRLTVV.

J is TRBJ1-5 and V is TRBV4-1; D might be TRBD1 (6 bases). Germline-derived CDR1 and CDR2 are MGHRA and YSYEKL. This CDR3 region has 14 residues. Trimming shortened V by 3 bases and J by 3 bases, and 9 bases separated the two germline ends. CDR3 bases: TGCGCCAGCAGCCATCGGACAGCCAATCAGCCCCAGCATTTT. It codes for CASSHRTANQPQHF.

The chain links TRBV6-4 to TRBJ1-5, with a tentative D call TRBD1 (6 bases). V lost 5 bases and J lost 7, with 12 bases in between. This CDR3 region has 13 residues. The germline CDR1 and CDR2 sequences are MRHNA and SNTAGT. The CDR3 reads CASSKGVGQPQHF. Written as DNA, the CDR3 is TGTGCCAGCAGTAAGGGGGTCGGGCAGCCCCAGCATTTT.

This clone was detected a few times. The chain has TRBV18 and TRBJ1-6, with 11 bases that match TRBD1. The CDR3 runs 16 residues. With V trimmed by 3 bases and J by 5 bases, 3 bases remained unmatched. Germline V gives CDR1 KGHSH, CDR2 LQKENI. As DNA, the CDR3 is TGTGCCAGCTCACCGTGGGACAGGGGGAATAATTCACCCCTCCACTTT. This gives the protein CASSPWDRGNNSPLHF.

The chain links TRBV5-4 to TRBJ2-1; weak D call: TRBD1 (6 bases). This CDR3 spans 12 amino acids. Trimming took 9 bases from V and 1 from J, leaving 8 bases between them. Germline CDR1 is SGHNT and CDR2 is YYREEE (reference sequence). CDR3 in amino acids: CAIDRSYNEQFF. The CDR3 coding sequence is TGTGCCATAGACAGGTCCTACAATGAGCAGTTCTTC.

The V call is TRBV5-1, the J call TRBJ1-2; no clear D. CDR1 and CDR2 from the germline V gene are SGHRS and YFSETQ. The length of the CDR3 is 13 residues. Trimming pared 0 bases from V and 5 bases from J, leaving 8 bases between. The CDR3 loop is CASSLAGEYGYTF. In DNA, the CDR3 is TGCGCCAGCAGCTTGGCCGGGGAGTATGGCTACACCTTC.

V gene TRBV29-1 combines with J gene TRBJ2-5; TRBD2 agrees at 10 bases. This CDR3 is 13 amino acids long. Germline V gene sequence: CDR1 SQVTM, CDR2 ANQGSEA. CDR3 region: CGAGLAGEETQYF. The CDR3 nucleotides are TGCGGCGCTGGGCTAGCGGGGGAGGAGACCCAGTACTTC. The variable domain in full, with the rest retrieved from reference TRBV29-1 and TRBJ2-5, is SAVISQKPSRDICQRGTSLTIQCQVDSQVTMMFWYRQQPGQSLTLIATANQGSEATYESGFVIDKFPISRPNLTFSTLTVSNMSPEDSSIYLCGAGLAGEETQYFGPGTRLLVL.

This rearrangement joins TRBV19 to TRBJ2-7, with 9 nucleotides matching TRBD1. J gave up 6 bases and V 2 bases, and 8 bases lay outside the gene matches. The length of the CDR3 is 15 residues. Looked up from germline, CDR1 is LNHDA and CDR2 is SQIVND (reference sequence). The CDR3 DNA reads as TGTGCCAGTAGTATACCAGGGACAGGGCCGTCCGAGCAGTACTTC. It specifies CASSIPGTGPSEQYF.

This clone showed up just a few times. This sequence joins TRBV6-1 and TRBJ1-1, with 7 nucleotides matching TRBD1. There are 15 residues in the CDR3. The J segment lost 2 bases and the V segment lost 6 bases, leaving 9 bases of the junction unmatched. Germline-derived CDR1 and CDR2 are MNHNS and SASEGT. CDR3 sequence (DNA): TGTGCCAGCAGCCGTCCAGGGGGTTCAAACACTGAAGCTTTCTTT. This codes for CASSRPGGSNTEAFF.

The chain has TRBV7-3 and TRBJ2-1; 7 bases are a match to TRBD2. Per the germline V gene, CDR1 is SGHTA and CDR2 is FQGTGA. CDR3 length equals 17 residues. The J segment lost 1 base and the V segment lost 6 bases, leaving 12 bases of the junction unmatched. The CDR3 is CASRKESPAGSYNEQFF. For the CDR3, the DNA is TGTGCCAGCAGGAAAGAGAGCCCAGCGGGATCCTACAATGAGCAGTTCTTC.

The chain couples TRBV27 to TRBJ1-1, with unresolved D. The CDR3 contains 14 residues. The germline V gene has CDR1 MNHEY and CDR2 SMNVEV (reference sequence). The ends were cut back, 2 bases at V and 2 bases at J, with 9 bases in the middle. The CDR3 protein is CASSLGSGNTEAFF. CDR3 DNA: TGTGCCAGCAGTTTAGGGTCGGGAAACACTGAAGCTTTCTTT.